The next 20 T cell receptor beta chains were all read from a single sample in a study of T cell repertoires in cytomegalovirus infection. TCRdb ran MiXCR on the reads and lists one entry per CDR3 protein. The sample holds 310,000 or so distinct CDR3 sequences, 9.6% seen once. Sequencing was performed on PBMCs. The receptors stem from a human donor in good health (CMV status not recorded). Some clones in this sample may be carry-over from other donors' samples.

The chain carries TRBV5-6 and TRBJ2-3; TRBD2 matches at 10 bases. V dropped 4 bases and J dropped 2; count of bases not matched to a gene: 4. The CDR3 length is 15 residues. The V gene's germline CDR1 is SGHDT and CDR2 YYEEEE. The CDR3 DNA is TGTGCCAGCAGCCTGACTAGCGGGTTCACAGATACGCAGTATTTT. It yields the protein CASSLTSGFTDTQYF.

This clonotype was counted at least ten times. The chain joins TRBV12-3 or TRBV12-4 to TRBJ1-5, with D possibly being TRBD1 (6 bases). CDR3 length equals 13 residues. Trimming shortened V by 6 bases and J by 2 bases, and 8 bases separated the two germline ends. As DNA, the CDR3 is TGTGCCAGCAGACAGGGTGGCAATCAGCCCCAGCATTTT. Protein sequence: CASRQGGNQPQHF.

The CDR3 DNA reads TGTGCCAGTAGCTCCCGGGACCTAGCCAAAAACATTCAGTACTTC. Translating it yields CASSSRDLAKNIQYF. The rearrangement uses TRBV19 and TRBJ2-4; D may be TRBD1 or TRBD2 (5 bases each). Germline V gives CDR1 LNHDA, CDR2 SQIVND (reference sequence). There are 15 residues in the CDR3. V was trimmed by 6 bases and J by 0 bases, leaving 12 bases between them.

A note on this clonotype: A read error is possible here, since a much larger clone lies one base away. This rearrangement joins TRBV20-1 to TRBJ1-4, with D tentatively TRBD1 (5 bases). This CDR3 has 13 amino acids. CDR1 is DFQATT, CDR2 SNEGSKA, per germline (reference sequence). The CDR3 sequence: CGAREGLGEKLFF. CDR3 DNA sequence: TGCGGTGCTAGAGAGGGACTGGGAGAAAAACTGTTTTTT.

In its sample, this clonotype was seen many times. This chain links TRBV20-1 with TRBJ1-5, with D hard to call. The CDR3 is made up of 13 amino acids. Per germline, CDR1 DFQATT and CDR2 SNEGSKA (reference sequence). Trimming cost V 6 bases and J 4 bases, with 13 bases left between them. The CDR3: CSATRAGNQPQHF. In DNA form, the CDR3 reads TGCAGTGCCACCCGGGCGGGAAATCAGCCCCAGCATTTT.

V and J are TRBV28 and TRBJ2-7, with TRBD2 matching over 9 bases. J was trimmed by 5 bases and V by 5 bases; bases with no gene match: 13. The CDR3 is made up of 16 amino acids. The germline gives CDR1 MDHEN, CDR2 SYDVKM. The chain's CDR3 is CASSPMRAGGIDEQYV. The CDR3 coding sequence is TGTGCCAGCAGTCCCATGAGGGCGGGAGGGATCGACGAGCAGTACGTC.

The chain employs TRBV20-1 and TRBJ2-7, with 7 bases aligning to TRBD1. Losses at the gene ends were 6 bases for V and 6 bases for J; bases not matched to a gene: 11. From germline, CDR1 is DFQATT and CDR2 SNEGSKA (reference sequence). The CDR3 extends over 13 amino acids. The CDR3 is CSAITGTVVEQYF. CDR3 DNA sequence: TGCAGTGCAATCACCGGGACAGTTGTCGAGCAGTACTTC.

This clonotype was recorded many times. The rearrangement uses TRBV6-2 or TRBV6-3 and TRBJ2-6; a weak D match, TRBD1 (6 bases). The V end was cut by 5 bases, the J end by 0 bases, with 14 bases between. The CDR3 has 17 amino acids. The V gene's germline CDR1 is MNHEY and CDR2 SVGEGT. In nucleotides, the CDR3 is TGTGCCAGCAGTCACCCTGGACAGAGCTCTGGGGCCAACGTCCTGACTTTC. Its translation is CASSHPGQSSGANVLTF.

At least ten counts were recorded for this clonotype. V usage is TRBV2 and J usage is TRBJ2-3, with D maybe TRBD2 (5 bases). This CDR3 spans 14 amino acids. Germline CDR1 and CDR2: SNHLY and FYNNEI. V lost 3 bases, J lost 2 bases, and 9 bases lay in between. The CDR3 protein is CASSEDSITDTQYF. Here the CDR3 DNA reads TGTGCCAGCAGTGAGGACTCCATCACAGATACGCAGTATTTT.

This clonotype came up a few times. The chain uses TRBV5-1 and TRBJ2-1, with a weak D call TRBD2 (5 bases). V was shortened by 3 bases and J by 0 bases, with 13 bases between the two germline ends. The germline gives CDR1 SGHRS, CDR2 YFSETQ. The CDR3 spans 16 residues. The DNA of the CDR3 is TGCGCCAGCAGCTCCTTTAGCGTGAGCTCCTACAATGAGCAGTTCTTC. Translation gives CASSSFSVSSYNEQFF.

In this sample, this clonotype turned up a few times. The J gene is TRBJ1-2, the V gene TRBV25-1; D gene unclear. Germline loops: CDR1 MGHDK, CDR2 SYGVNS. The CDR3 has 13 amino acids. Trimming cost V 1 base and J 7 bases, with 10 bases left between them. This CDR3 is CASSESSAAGYTF. DNA for the CDR3: TGTGCCAGCAGTGAATCTTCAGCAGCTGGCTACACCTTC.

This clonotype came up many times. V gene TRBV7-9 combines with J gene TRBJ1-1; 8 bases align to TRBD1. The germline CDR1 and CDR2 sequences are SEHNR and FQNEAQ (reference sequence). The CDR3 extends over 15 amino acids. The V gene end was trimmed by 5 bases and the J gene end by 5 bases; junction bases not matched to a gene: 10. DNA of the CDR3: TGTGCCAGCAGCACCTTGGACAGGGCTGAAACTGAAGCTTTCTTT. It translates to CASSTLDRAETEAFF.

This clonotype was seen many times. The chain carries TRBV5-1 and TRBJ1-2, with 9 bases matching TRBD1. Germline CDR1 reads SGHRS; CDR2 reads YFSETQ. J was trimmed by 6 bases and V by 6 bases; bases with no gene match: 9. CDR3 size: 14 residues. The CDR3, as DNA: TGCGCCAGCACCTCCCGGGACAGGGTTCATGGCTACACCTTC. It yields the protein CASTSRDRVHGYTF.

Comment on this clonotype: This may be a read error: a much more frequent sequence differs by one nucleotide. It is likely a read error, because the conserved phenylalanine at the end of the CDR3 is missing. The rearrangement links TRBV28 to TRBJ1-4; D is ambiguous. V gave up 10 bases and J gave up 5 bases, with 11 bases separating them. Germline-derived CDR1 and CDR2 are MDHEN and SYDVKM. The CDR3 sequence is 12 residues long. CDR3 coding DNA: TGTGCCATCAATAGAGGGAATGAAAAACTGTTTTCT. It codes for CAINRGNEKLFS.

This clonotype was counted a few times. The chain employs TRBV15 and TRBJ2-1, with D possibly being TRBD2 (6 bases). CDR3 size: 16 residues. Between the trimmed V and J ends, which lost 0 bases and 0 bases, there was a span of 9 bases. Germline loops: CDR1 LNHNV, CDR2 YYDKDF (reference sequence). CDR3 in amino acids: CATSRERGSSYNEQFF. The CDR3 DNA reads TGTGCCACCAGCAGAGAGCGGGGCAGCTCCTACAATGAGCAGTTCTTC.

This clonotype was found many times. The rearrangement joins TRBV23-1 to TRBJ2-7; tentative D call: TRBD1 (5 bases). TRBV23-1 qualifies as an ORF whose function is uncertain. The V end lost 0 bases, the J end lost 1 base, and 13 bases lay between the germline ends. This CDR3 comprises 16 residues. The CDR3 sequence: CASSQSSAAGSYEQYF. CDR3 nucleotide sequence: TGCGCCAGCAGTCAATCAAGTGCGGCAGGGTCCTACGAGCAGTACTTC.

This clonotype has only a few counts. The J gene is TRBJ1-1, the V gene TRBV7-9, with 9 bases fitting TRBD1. Germline CDR1 and CDR2: SEHNR and FQNEAQ (reference sequence). The V and J ends lost 5 bases and 10 bases, in that order; junction bases with no gene match: 5. The CDR3 is 12 residues long. The CDR3 loop reads CASSLTTGGAFF. CDR3 coding DNA: TGTGCCAGCAGCCTAACGACAGGGGGAGCTTTCTTT.

The chain carries TRBV6-5 and TRBJ2-3, with D maybe TRBD1 (6 bases). The V and J ends lost 0 bases and 5 bases respectively, with 12 bases between them. The CDR3 is 15 residues long. CDR1 is MNHEY and CDR2 is SVGAGI in the germline V gene. This CDR3 is CASSYSPGVKDTQYF. The CDR3 coding sequence is TGTGCCAGCAGTTACTCGCCAGGGGTGAAAGATACGCAGTATTTT.

The V and J genes are TRBV20-1 and TRBJ1-1; D uncertain. The CDR3 extends over 13 amino acids. The germline gives CDR1 DFQATT, CDR2 SNEGSKA (reference sequence). Trimming shortened V by 6 bases and J by 1 base, and 12 bases separated the two germline ends. CDR3 protein: CSAKLDKNTEAFF. DNA of the CDR3: TGCAGTGCCAAGCTTGACAAGAACACTGAAGCTTTCTTT.

This clonotype was observed many times. The chain recombines TRBV7-2 with TRBJ2-1, with D hard to call. The V end was cut by 6 bases, the J end by 1 base, with 25 bases between. This CDR3 comprises 19 residues. Germline V gene sequence: CDR1 SGHTA, CDR2 FQGNSA. The CDR3 protein is CASSPSATSRRVSYNEQFF. In DNA, the CDR3 is TGTGCCAGCAGTCCGAGCGCGACTTCCCGCCGGGTGTCCTACAATGAGCAGTTCTTC. The full variable domain, in which reference TRBV7-2 and TRBJ2-1 provide the parts outside the CDR3, is GAGVSQSPSNKVTEKGKDVELRCDPISGHTALYWYRQSLGQGLEFLIYFQGNSAPDKSGLPSDRFSAERTGGSVSTLTIQRTQQEDSAVYLCASSPSATSRRVSYNEQFFGPGTRLTVL.